Listed below are T cell receptor beta chains from one sample, sequenced in a study of read filtering for tumor transcriptome and immune sequencing. From the reads, TCRdb called clonotypes with MiXCR, one entry per CDR3 protein. The repertoire consists of more than 55,000 distinct CDR3 sequences, with approximately 19% occurring once and the leading ten covering approximately 10%. Sequenced material: a population of CD138-negative cells sorted from bone marrow. These receptors were obtained from a donor at least 40 years old with multiple myeloma. The CDR3 runs from the conserved cysteine through the conserved F or W.

v_call: TRBV5-6; cdr3_length: 14; j_call: TRBJ2-3; cdr3_aa: CASSPGPGTDTQYF
v_call: TRBV7-9; cdr3_length: 17; j_call: TRBJ2-1; cdr3_aa: CASSTRARDRVPSEQFF
v_call: TRBV10-3; cdr3_length: 14; j_call: TRBJ2-6; cdr3_aa: CAISDRAGANVLTF
v_call: TRBV7-3; cdr3_length: 14; j_call: TRBJ1-1; cdr3_aa: CASSATGGNTEAFF
v_call: TRBV7-9; cdr3_length: 18; j_call: TRBJ2-4; cdr3_aa: CASSPYYGQALAKNIQYF
v_call: TRBV4-1; cdr3_length: 13; j_call: TRBJ2-3; cdr3_aa: CASSSVSTDTQYF
v_call: TRBV20-1; cdr3_length: 15; j_call: TRBJ2-6; cdr3_aa: CSARDLLSGANVLTF
v_call: TRBV5-1; cdr3_length: 20; j_call: TRBJ1-5; cdr3_aa: CASSLADRGLVLYGNQPQHF
v_call: TRBV2; cdr3_length: 14; j_call: TRBJ2-3; cdr3_aa: CAGFGGGSTDTQYF
v_call: TRBV5-1; cdr3_length: 14; j_call: TRBJ2-5; cdr3_aa: CASSHSGVRETQYF
v_call: TRBV12-3/TRBV12-4; cdr3_length: 15; j_call: TRBJ1-1; cdr3_aa: CASSRGRSRNTEAFF
v_call: TRBV12-3/TRBV12-4; cdr3_length: 15; j_call: TRBJ2-3; cdr3_aa: CASSLMAGYTDTQYF
v_call: TRBV20-1; cdr3_length: 16; j_call: TRBJ1-5; cdr3_aa: CSAKTGGGDDNQPQHF
v_call: TRBV11-2; cdr3_length: 13; j_call: TRBJ2-3; cdr3_aa: CASSLHGTDTQYF
v_call: TRBV12-3/TRBV12-4; cdr3_length: 13; j_call: TRBJ1-1; cdr3_aa: CASSPMGPTAAFF
v_call: TRBV5-4; cdr3_length: 14; j_call: TRBJ2-1; cdr3_aa: CASSKGLEIPEQFF
v_call: TRBV19; cdr3_length: 16; j_call: TRBJ2-5; cdr3_aa: CASSIPRTGKEETQYF
v_call: TRBV7-9; cdr3_length: 13; j_call: TRBJ1-2; cdr3_aa: CASSFRTLSRYTF
v_call: TRBV29-1; cdr3_length: 12; j_call: TRBJ2-5; cdr3_aa: CSDLLGQETQYF
v_call: TRBV20-1; cdr3_length: 12; j_call: TRBJ2-5; cdr3_aa: CSAGGAQETQYF
v_call: TRBV28; cdr3_length: 15; j_call: TRBJ2-5; cdr3_aa: CASSLATTGGETQYF
v_call: TRBV20-1; cdr3_length: 18; j_call: TRBJ2-3; cdr3_aa: CSARDRQRVPVGTDTQYF
v_call: TRBV12-3/TRBV12-4; cdr3_length: 15; j_call: TRBJ2-5; cdr3_aa: CASSSSSGGHETQYF
v_call: TRBV19; cdr3_length: 14; j_call: TRBJ1-5; cdr3_aa: CASSRGGGGQPQHF
v_call: TRBV20-1; cdr3_length: 16; j_call: TRBJ1-1; cdr3_aa: CSATPQWGGLFTEAFF
v_call: TRBV3-1; cdr3_length: 15; j_call: TRBJ2-3; cdr3_aa: CASSSFIADTDTQYF
v_call: TRBV4-2; cdr3_length: 15; j_call: TRBJ2-1; cdr3_aa: CASSPLREGPNEQFF
v_call: TRBV12-3/TRBV12-4; cdr3_length: 14; j_call: TRBJ1-1; cdr3_aa: CASSLDRTNTEAFF
v_call: TRBV5-1; cdr3_length: 11; j_call: TRBJ2-4; cdr3_aa: CASSAHRIQYF
v_call: TRBV20-1; cdr3_length: 14; j_call: TRBJ2-1; cdr3_aa: CSASRAGGPNEQFF
v_call: TRBV4-1; cdr3_length: 15; j_call: TRBJ2-4; cdr3_aa: CASSQPGVAKNIQYF
v_call: TRBV6-1; cdr3_length: 18; j_call: TRBJ2-6; cdr3_aa: CASRKNRGGLSGANVLTF
v_call: TRBV20-1; cdr3_length: 13; j_call: TRBJ2-7; cdr3_aa: CSAIAGDGGVQYF
v_call: TRBV7-9; cdr3_length: 15; j_call: TRBJ2-2; cdr3_aa: CASSSTGDGTGELFF
v_call: TRBV20-1; cdr3_length: 13; j_call: TRBJ2-5; cdr3_aa: CSAPFMGQETQYF
v_call: TRBV29-1; cdr3_length: 14; j_call: TRBJ1-1; cdr3_aa: CSVEKGNGNTEAFF
v_call: TRBV5-1; cdr3_length: 14; j_call: TRBJ2-5; cdr3_aa: CASKREGMIETQYF
v_call: TRBV20-1; cdr3_length: 17; j_call: TRBJ2-1; cdr3_aa: CSASVTSGGARGNEQFF
v_call: TRBV28; cdr3_length: 18; j_call: TRBJ2-4; cdr3_aa: CASRPGQRFTGAKNIQYF
v_call: TRBV7-8; cdr3_length: 13; j_call: TRBJ1-2; cdr3_aa: CASSRTETYGYTF
v_call: TRBV9; cdr3_length: 13; j_call: TRBJ2-1; cdr3_aa: CASSVEGVTEQFF
v_call: TRBV29-1; cdr3_length: 17; j_call: TRBJ2-1; cdr3_aa: CSVEVADRERFYNEQFF
v_call: TRBV9; cdr3_length: 15; j_call: TRBJ2-3; cdr3_aa: CASREGASRTDTQYF
v_call: TRBV29-1; cdr3_length: 16; j_call: TRBJ2-5; cdr3_aa: CSVSWLASGDQETQYF
v_call: TRBV11-2; cdr3_length: 12; j_call: TRBJ1-6; cdr3_aa: CASSLRYSPLHF
v_call: TRBV20-1; cdr3_length: 15; j_call: TRBJ1-5; cdr3_aa: CSALDRDRGYQPQHF
v_call: TRBV27; cdr3_length: 16; j_call: TRBJ1-5; cdr3_aa: CASSLKGEYSNQPQHF
v_call: TRBV4-1; cdr3_length: 15; j_call: TRBJ2-1; cdr3_aa: CASSQDLAGQREQFF
v_call: TRBV10-3; cdr3_length: 13; j_call: TRBJ2-5; cdr3_aa: CAISSGTQETQYF
v_call: TRBV5-5; cdr3_length: 14; j_call: TRBJ2-7; cdr3_aa: CASSFRARGDEQYF
v_call: TRBV6-6; cdr3_length: 14; j_call: TRBJ1-1; cdr3_aa: CASSYSGGLAEAFF
v_call: TRBV20-1; cdr3_length: 16; j_call: TRBJ2-2; cdr3_aa: CSARDGRFSNTGELFF
v_call: TRBV10-3; cdr3_length: 15; j_call: TRBJ2-2; cdr3_aa: CAISGSSGANGELFF
v_call: TRBV11-2; cdr3_length: 15; j_call: TRBJ2-6; cdr3_aa: CASSPSTSGADVLTF
v_call: TRBV12-3/TRBV12-4; cdr3_length: 14; j_call: TRBJ1-6; cdr3_aa: CASSSGTRGSPLHF
v_call: TRBV7-8; cdr3_length: 16; j_call: TRBJ2-3; cdr3_aa: CASSFRTSGGGDTQYF
v_call: TRBV7-3; cdr3_length: 15; j_call: TRBJ1-4; cdr3_aa: CAGSLHGQGTEKLFF
v_call: TRBV10-2; cdr3_length: 13; j_call: TRBJ1-4; cdr3_aa: CASSEATNEKLFF
v_call: TRBV11-2; cdr3_length: 14; j_call: TRBJ1-2; cdr3_aa: CASSSPGQAYGYTF